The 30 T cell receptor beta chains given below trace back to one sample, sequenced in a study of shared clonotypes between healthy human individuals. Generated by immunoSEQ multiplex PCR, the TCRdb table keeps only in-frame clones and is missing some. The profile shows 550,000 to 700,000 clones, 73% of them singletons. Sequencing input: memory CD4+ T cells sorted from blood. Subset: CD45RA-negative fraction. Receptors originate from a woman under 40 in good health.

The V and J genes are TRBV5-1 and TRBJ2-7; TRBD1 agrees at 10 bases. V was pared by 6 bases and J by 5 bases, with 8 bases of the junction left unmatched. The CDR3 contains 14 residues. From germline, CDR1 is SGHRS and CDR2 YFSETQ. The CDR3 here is CASKSRTGGNEQYF. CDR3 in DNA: TGCGCCAGCAAATCTAGGACAGGGGGAAACGAGCAGTACTTC. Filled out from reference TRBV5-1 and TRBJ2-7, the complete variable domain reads KAGVTQTPRYLIKTRGQQVTLSCSPISGHRSVSWYQQTPGQGLQFLFEYFSETQRNKGNFPGRFSGRQFSNSRSEMNVSTLELGDSALYLCASKSRTGGNEQYFGPGTRLTVT.

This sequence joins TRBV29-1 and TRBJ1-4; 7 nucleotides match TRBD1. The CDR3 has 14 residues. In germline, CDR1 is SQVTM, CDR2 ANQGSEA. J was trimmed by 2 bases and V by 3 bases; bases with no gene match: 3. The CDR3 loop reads CSVDPGGTNEKLFF. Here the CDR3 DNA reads TGCAGCGTTGATCCAGGGGGGACTAATGAAAAACTGTTTTTT.

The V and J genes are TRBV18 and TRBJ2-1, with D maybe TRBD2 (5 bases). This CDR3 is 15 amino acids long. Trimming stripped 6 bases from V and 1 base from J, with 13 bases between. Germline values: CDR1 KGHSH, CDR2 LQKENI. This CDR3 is CASSPTSESYNEQFF. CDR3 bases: TGTGCCAGCTCCCCCACTAGTGAGTCCTACAATGAGCAGTTCTTC.

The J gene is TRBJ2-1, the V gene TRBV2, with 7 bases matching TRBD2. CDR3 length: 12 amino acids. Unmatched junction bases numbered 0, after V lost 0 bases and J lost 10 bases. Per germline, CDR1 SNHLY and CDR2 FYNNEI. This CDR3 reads CASSEARGEQFF. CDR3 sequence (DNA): TGTGCCAGCAGTGAAGCGCGGGGGGAGCAGTTCTTC.

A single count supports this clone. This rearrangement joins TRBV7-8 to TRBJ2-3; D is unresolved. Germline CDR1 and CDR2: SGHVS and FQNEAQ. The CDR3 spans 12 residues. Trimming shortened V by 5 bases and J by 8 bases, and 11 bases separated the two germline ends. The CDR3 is CASSPLVGTQYF. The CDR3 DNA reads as TGTGCCAGCAGCCCCCTCGTGGGTACGCAGTATTTT.

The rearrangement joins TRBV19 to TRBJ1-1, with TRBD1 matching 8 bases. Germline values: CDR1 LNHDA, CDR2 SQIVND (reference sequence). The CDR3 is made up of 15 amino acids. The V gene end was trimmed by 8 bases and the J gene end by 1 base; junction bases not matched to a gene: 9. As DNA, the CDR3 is TGTGCCAGTCTCCTCGGGACAGGACAGAACACTGAAGCTTTCTTT. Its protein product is CASLLGTGQNTEAFF.

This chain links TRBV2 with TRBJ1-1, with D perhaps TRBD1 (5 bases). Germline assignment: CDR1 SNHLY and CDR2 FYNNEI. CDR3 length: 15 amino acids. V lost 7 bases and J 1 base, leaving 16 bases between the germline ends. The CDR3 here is CASKSQGPSNTEAFF. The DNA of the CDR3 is TGTGCCAGCAAGTCGCAGGGACCATCGAACACTGAAGCTTTCTTT.

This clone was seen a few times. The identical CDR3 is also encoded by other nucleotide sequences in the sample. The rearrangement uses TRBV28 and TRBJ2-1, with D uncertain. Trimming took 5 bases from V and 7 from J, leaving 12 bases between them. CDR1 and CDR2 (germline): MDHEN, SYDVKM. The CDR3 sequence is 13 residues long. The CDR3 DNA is TGTGCCAGCAGTCTCCCGGTATTGAATGAGCAGTTCTTC. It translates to CASSLPVLNEQFF.

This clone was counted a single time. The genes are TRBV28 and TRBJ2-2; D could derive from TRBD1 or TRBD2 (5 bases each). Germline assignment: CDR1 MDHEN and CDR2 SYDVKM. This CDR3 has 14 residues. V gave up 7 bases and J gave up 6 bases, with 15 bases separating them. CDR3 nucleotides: TGTGCCAGCAAACGGGACCCACGGGCCGGGGAGCTGTTTTTT. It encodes CASKRDPRAGELFF.

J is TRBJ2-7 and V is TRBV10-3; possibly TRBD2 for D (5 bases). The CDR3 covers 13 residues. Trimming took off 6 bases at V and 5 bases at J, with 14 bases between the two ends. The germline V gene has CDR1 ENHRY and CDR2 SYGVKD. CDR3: CAISAAEWDEQYF. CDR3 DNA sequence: TGTGCCATCAGCGCAGCGGAATGGGACGAGCAGTACTTC.

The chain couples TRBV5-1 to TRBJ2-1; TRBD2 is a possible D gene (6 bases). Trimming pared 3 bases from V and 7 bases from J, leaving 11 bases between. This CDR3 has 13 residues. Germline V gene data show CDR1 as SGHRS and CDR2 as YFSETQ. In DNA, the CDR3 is TGCGCCAGCAGCTGGGAGGTCCGTAATGAGCAGTTCTTC. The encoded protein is CASSWEVRNEQFF.

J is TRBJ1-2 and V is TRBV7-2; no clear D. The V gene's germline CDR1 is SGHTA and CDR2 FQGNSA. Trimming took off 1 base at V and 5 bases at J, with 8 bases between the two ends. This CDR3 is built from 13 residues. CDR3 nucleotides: TGTGCCAGCAGCTTAGGTGTTAGATATGGCTACACCTTC. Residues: CASSLGVRYGYTF.

This CDR3 reads CASSLSLTSGGYEQYF. The CDR3, as DNA: TGTGCCAGCAGTTTATCCCTGACTAGCGGGGGCTACGAGCAGTACTTC. The chain recombines TRBV28 with TRBJ2-7; 12 bases align to TRBD2. After removal of 1 base from V and 3 bases from J, the junction contained 4 bases not matched to a gene. The germline V gene has CDR1 MDHEN and CDR2 SYDVKM. CDR3 length equals 16 residues.

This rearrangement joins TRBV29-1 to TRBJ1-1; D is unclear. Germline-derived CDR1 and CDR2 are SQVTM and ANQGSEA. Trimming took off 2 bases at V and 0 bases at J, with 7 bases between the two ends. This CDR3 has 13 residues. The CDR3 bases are TGCAGCGTTGAATCTCATGTGAACACTGAAGCTTTCTTT. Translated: CSVESHVNTEAFF.

CDR3 nucleotides: TGTGCCAGCAGTTACCAGTCACTGAACACTGAAGCTTTCTTT. This translates into CASSYQSLNTEAFF. This sequence joins TRBV7-8 and TRBJ1-1; D is ambiguous. This CDR3 contains 14 residues. From germline, CDR1 is SGHVS and CDR2 FQNEAQ. V lost 6 bases to trimming and J lost 0 bases, with 11 bases between them.

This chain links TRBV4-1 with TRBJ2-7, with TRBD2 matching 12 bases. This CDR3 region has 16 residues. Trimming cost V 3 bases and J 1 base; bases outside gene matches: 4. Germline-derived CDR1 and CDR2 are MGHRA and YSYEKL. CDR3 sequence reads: CASSQVGLAGSYEQYF. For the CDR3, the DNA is TGCGCCAGCAGCCAGGTCGGACTAGCGGGATCCTACGAGCAGTACTTC.

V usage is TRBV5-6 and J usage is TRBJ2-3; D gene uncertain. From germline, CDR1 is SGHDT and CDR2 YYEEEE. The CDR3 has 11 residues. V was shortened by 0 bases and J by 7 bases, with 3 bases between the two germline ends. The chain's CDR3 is CASSLDYTQYF. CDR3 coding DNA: TGTGCCAGCAGCTTGGACTATACGCAGTATTTT.

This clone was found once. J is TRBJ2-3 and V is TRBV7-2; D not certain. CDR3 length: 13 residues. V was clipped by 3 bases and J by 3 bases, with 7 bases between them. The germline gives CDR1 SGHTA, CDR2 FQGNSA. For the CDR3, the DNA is TGTGCCAGCAGCTTCCTGGGGACAGATACGCAGTATTTT. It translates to CASSFLGTDTQYF.

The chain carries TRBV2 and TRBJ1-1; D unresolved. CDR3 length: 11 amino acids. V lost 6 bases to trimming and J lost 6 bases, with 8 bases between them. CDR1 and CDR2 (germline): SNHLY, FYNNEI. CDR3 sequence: CASRYASEAFF. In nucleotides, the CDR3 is TGTGCCAGCAGATACGCTTCTGAAGCTTTCTTT.

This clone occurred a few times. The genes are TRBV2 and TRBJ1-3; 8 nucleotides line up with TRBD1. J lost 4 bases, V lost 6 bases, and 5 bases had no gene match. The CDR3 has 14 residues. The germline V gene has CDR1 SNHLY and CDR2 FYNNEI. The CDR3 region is CASRQGAEGNTIYF. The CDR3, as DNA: TGTGCCAGCAGGCAGGGGGCAGAAGGAAACACCATATATTTT.

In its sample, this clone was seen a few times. The chain's CDR3 is CASSSQGGQGGSYNEQFF. The CDR3 DNA sequence: TGTGCCAGCAGCTCCCAAGGAGGACAGGGGGGCTCCTACAATGAGCAGTTCTTC. V gene TRBV11-3 combines with J gene TRBJ2-1; 10 bases match TRBD1. Germline CDR1 SGHNT, CDR2 YENEEA. The trim removed 4 bases at V and 0 bases at J, leaving 9 bases unmatched. CDR3 size: 18 residues.

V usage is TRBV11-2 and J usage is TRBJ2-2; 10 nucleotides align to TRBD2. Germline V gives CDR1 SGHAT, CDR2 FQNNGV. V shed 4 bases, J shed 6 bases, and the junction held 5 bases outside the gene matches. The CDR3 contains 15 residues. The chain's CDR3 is CASSSASGRSGELFF. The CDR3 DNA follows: TGTGCCAGCAGCTCAGCTAGCGGGAGATCCGGGGAGCTGTTTTTT. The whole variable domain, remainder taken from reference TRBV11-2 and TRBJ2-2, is EAGVAQSPRYKIIEKRQSVAFWCNPISGHATLYWYQQILGQGPKLLIQFQNNGVVDDSQLPKDRFSAERLKGVDSTLKIQPAKLEDSAVYLCASSSASGRSGELFFGEGSRLTVL.

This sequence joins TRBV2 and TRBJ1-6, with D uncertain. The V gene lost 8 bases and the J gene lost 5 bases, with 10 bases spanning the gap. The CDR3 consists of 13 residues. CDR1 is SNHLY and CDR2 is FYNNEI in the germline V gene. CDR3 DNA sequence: TGTGCCAGCGCTACAGCCCATAATTCACCCCTCCACTTT. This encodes CASATAHNSPLHF.

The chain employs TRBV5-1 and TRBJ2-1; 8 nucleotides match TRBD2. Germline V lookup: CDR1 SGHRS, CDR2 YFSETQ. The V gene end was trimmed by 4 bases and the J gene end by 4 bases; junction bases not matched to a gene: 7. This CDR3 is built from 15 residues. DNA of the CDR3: TGCGCCAGCAGCATACTAGCGGAGGGGTACAATGAGCAGTTCTTC. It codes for CASSILAEGYNEQFF.

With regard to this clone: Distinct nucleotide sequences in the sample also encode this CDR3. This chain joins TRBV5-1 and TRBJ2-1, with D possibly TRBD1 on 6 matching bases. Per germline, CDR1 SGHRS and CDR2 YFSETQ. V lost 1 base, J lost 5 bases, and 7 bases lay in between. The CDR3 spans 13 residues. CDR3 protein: CASSLTGNNEQFF. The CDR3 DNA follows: TGCGCCAGCAGCTTGACAGGGAACAATGAGCAGTTCTTC.

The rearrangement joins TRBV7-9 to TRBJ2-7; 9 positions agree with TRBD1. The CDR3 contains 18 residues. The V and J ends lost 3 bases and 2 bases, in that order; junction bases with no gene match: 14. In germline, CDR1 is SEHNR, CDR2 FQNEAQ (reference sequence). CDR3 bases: TGTGCCAGCAGCTTTAAGCGACCCTTCGACAGGGGGGCCTACGAGCAGTACTTC. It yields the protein CASSFKRPFDRGAYEQYF.

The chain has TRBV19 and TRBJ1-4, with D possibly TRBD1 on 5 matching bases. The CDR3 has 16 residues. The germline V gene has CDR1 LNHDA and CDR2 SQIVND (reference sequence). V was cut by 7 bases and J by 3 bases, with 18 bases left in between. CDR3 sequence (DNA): TGTGCCAGTACTTTTTCTAGGGGCTCGTCTAATGAAAAACTGTTTTTT. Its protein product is CASTFSRGSSNEKLFF.

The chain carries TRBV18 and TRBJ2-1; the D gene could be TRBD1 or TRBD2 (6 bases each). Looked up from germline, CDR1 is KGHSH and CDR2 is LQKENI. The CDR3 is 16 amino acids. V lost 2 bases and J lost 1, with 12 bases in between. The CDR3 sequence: CASSPGGRGSYNEQFF. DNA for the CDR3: TGTGCCAGCTCACCAGGGGGGCGGGGATCCTACAATGAGCAGTTCTTC.

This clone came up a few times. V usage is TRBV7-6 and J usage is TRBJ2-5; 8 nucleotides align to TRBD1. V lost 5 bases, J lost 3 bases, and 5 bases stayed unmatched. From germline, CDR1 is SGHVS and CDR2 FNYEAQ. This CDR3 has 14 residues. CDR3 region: CASSPGTGEETQYF. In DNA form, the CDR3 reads TGTGCCAGCAGCCCCGGGACAGGAGAAGAGACCCAGTACTTC.

CDR3 sequence: CASSVTGSYNEQFF. The CDR3 bases are TGCGCCAGCAGCGTGACAGGGTCCTACAATGAGCAGTTCTTC. V gene TRBV5-1 combines with J gene TRBJ2-1; TRBD1 matches 7 bases. The CDR3 runs 14 residues. The V and J ends lost 4 bases and 1 base, in that order; junction bases with no gene match: 2. The germline V gene encodes CDR1 SGHRS and CDR2 YFSETQ.